This T cell receptor (beta chain) was sequenced in a study of shared clonotypes between healthy human individuals. Across the whole study: Those who served as donors were two women and a few men between the ages of 18 and 49.

Naive-designated CD8 cells lacked CD45RO, were positively enriched for CCR7, and omitted terminally differentiated effector memory CD45RA+ cells. CDR1 and CDR2 from the germline V gene are MNHEY and SMNVEV (reference sequence). The V gene lost 2 bases and the J gene lost 1 base, with 2 bases spanning the gap. There are 13 residues in the CDR3. Original data processing: Junction-only sequences produced by ImmunoSEQ had no quality scores, so filtering differed. Clones were sequenced by immunoSEQ multiplex PCR, and TCRdb holds only the in-frame ones, with some missing. V, J and clone size derive from that table, while D and trimming were established from the DNA sequence. Of hundreds of thousands of clones in the sample, around 96% were seen once. General study findings and limits: In the sorted subsets, rarefaction showed sequencing was incomplete despite large depth. Clonotypes which were not shared had lower generation probabilities than clonotypes that all four donors shared.

A note on this clone: Its antigen is unidentified. The sample carries other DNA sequences with the same CDR3.

The V and J genes are TRBV27 and TRBJ2-2; D not resolved. The sample comprised naive CD8+ T cells sorted from blood. This receptor was identified in a woman aged 25-40 years in good health. The CDR3 DNA sequence: TGTGCCAGCAGTTTAGGGAACACCGGGGAGCTGTTTTTT. Translating gives CASSLGNTGELFF.